This T cell receptor (beta chain) was captured in a study of Ad26.COV2.S vaccination and SARS-CoV-2 variants. Findings and caveats of the study: Measurement of non-spike TCR breadth gave similar results in vaccine and placebo recipients. Individuals receiving vaccine had higher spike-specific TCR breadth than placebo recipients did.

Profiling relied on immunoSEQ multiplex PCR, and the TCRdb table lists in-frame clones only, not all of them. This sample has 300,000 to 400,000 clones, with under 90% found just once. In the case of this clone: Its cognate antigen is unknown.

As to treatment: about 20 received Ad26.COV2.S at low or high dose, single or two shots; roughly five received placebo; per-sample allocation not given. Vaccine and placebo recipients were sampled on day 63 after the first injection. The CDR3 runs 16 residues. V shed 4 bases and J 10 bases; nucleotides not matched to a gene: 16. CDR1 is MDHEN and CDR2 is SYDVKM in the germline V gene. This TCR was sampled from a person aged 18-60 years who received the Ad26.COV2.S COVID-19 vaccine or a placebo. The chain links TRBV28 to TRBJ1-1; TRBD1 matches at 9 bases. Source: peripheral blood, taken in a trial of Ad26.COV2.S vaccine versus placebo. The CDR3 DNA reads TGTGCCAGCAGTTCCTATAATCCGGGACAGGGATCTTCAGCTTTCTTT. This codes for CASSSYNPGQGSSAFF.